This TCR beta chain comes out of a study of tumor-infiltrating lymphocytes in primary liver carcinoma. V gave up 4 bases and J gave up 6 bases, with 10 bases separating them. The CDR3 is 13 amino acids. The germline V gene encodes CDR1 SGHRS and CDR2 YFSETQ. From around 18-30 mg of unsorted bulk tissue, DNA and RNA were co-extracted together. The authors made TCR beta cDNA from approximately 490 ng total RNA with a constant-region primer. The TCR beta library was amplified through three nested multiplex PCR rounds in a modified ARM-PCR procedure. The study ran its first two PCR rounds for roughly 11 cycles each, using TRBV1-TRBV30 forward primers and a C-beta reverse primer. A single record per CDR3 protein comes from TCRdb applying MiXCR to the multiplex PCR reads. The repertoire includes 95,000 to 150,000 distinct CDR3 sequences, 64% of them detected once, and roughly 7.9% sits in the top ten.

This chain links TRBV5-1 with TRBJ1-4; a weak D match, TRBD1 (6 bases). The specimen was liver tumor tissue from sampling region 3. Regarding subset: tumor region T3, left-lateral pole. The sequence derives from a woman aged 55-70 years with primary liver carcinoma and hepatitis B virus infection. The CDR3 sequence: CASSMDSYEKLFF. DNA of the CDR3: TGCGCCAGCAGCATGGACAGTTATGAAAAACTGTTTTTT.